Presented here are 3 T cell receptor beta chains from one specimen sequenced in a study of Ad26.COV2.S vaccination and SARS-CoV-2 variants. TCRdb's table, derived via immunoSEQ multiplex PCR, lists solely in-frame clones and lacks some. Among about 400,000 clones, 89% were seen once, and the ten largest hold 1.9%. Treatment meaning: some 20 received Ad26.COV2.S at low or high dose, single or two shots; a few received placebo; per-sample allocation not given. The samples were gathered on day 63 after the first injection of vaccine or placebo. The material was peripheral blood, obtained in a trial of Ad26.COV2.S vaccine versus placebo. The receptor set was obtained from a person aged 18 to 59 who received the Ad26.COV2.S COVID-19 vaccine or a placebo.

The chain has TRBV3-1 (or the pseudogene TRBV3-2) and TRBJ1-4, with a tentative D call TRBD1 (5 bases). There are 12 residues in the CDR3. The germline V gene has CDR1 LGHDT and CDR2 YNNKEL (reference sequence). Trimming left V 8 bases short and J 8 bases short, with 12 bases between. The DNA for the CDR3 is TGTGCCAGCCGGGGACTAGGGGAAAAACTGTTTTTT. This gives the protein CASRGLGEKLFF.

The V and J genes are TRBV7-2 and TRBJ2-7, with D perhaps TRBD2 (5 bases). The CDR3 has 14 amino acids. CDR1 and CDR2 from the germline V gene are SGHTA and FQGNSA. Trimming cost V 2 bases and J 12 bases, with 20 bases left between them. CDR3 loop: CASSLMGATTTLYF. For the CDR3, the DNA is TGTGCCAGCAGCTTAATGGGAGCTACCACTACGCTGTACTTC.

This sequence joins TRBV25-1 and TRBJ1-6; D gene ambiguous. The length of the CDR3 is 14 residues. Deletions cut 11 bases from V and 0 bases from J, with 11 bases between. The germline CDR1 and CDR2 sequences are MGHDK and SYGVNS. CDR3 sequence reads: CAARKGSYNSPLHF. The CDR3 coding sequence is TGTGCCGCAAGGAAGGGCTCCTATAATTCACCCCTCCACTTT.